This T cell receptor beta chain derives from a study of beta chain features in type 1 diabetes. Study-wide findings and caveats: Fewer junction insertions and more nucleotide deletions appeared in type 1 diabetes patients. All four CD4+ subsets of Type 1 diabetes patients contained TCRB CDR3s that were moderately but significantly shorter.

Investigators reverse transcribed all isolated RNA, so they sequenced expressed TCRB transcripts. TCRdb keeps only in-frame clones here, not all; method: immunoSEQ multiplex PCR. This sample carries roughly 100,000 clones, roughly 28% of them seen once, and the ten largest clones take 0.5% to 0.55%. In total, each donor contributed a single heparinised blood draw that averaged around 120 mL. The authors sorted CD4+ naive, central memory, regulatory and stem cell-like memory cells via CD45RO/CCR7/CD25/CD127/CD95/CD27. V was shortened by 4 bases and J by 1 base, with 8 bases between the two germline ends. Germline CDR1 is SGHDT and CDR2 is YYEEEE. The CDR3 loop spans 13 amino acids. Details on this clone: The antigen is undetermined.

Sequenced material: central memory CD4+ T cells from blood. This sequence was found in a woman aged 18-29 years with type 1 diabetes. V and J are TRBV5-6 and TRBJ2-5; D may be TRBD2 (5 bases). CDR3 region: CASSHGLQETQYF. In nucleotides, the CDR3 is TGTGCCAGCAGCCATGGACTCCAAGAGACCCAGTACTTC.